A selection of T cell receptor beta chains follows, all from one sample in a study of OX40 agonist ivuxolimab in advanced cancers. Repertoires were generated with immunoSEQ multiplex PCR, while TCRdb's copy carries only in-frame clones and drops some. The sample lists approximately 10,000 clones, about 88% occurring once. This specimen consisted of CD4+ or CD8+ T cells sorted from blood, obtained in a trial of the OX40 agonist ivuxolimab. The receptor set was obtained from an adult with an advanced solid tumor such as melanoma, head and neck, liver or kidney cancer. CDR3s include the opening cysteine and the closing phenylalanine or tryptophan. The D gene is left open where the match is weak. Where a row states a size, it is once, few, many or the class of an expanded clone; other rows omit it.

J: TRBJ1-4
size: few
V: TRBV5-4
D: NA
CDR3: CASSLVTGEGEKLFF
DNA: TGTGCCAGCAGCTTGGTGACAGGAGAAGGTGAAAAACTGTTTTTT

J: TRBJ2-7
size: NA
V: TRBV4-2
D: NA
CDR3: CASSQDWQGQNEQYF
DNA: TGTGCCAGCAGCCAAGATTGGCAGGGTCAAAACGAGCAGTACTTC

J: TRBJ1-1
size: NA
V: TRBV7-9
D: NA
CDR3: CASSDRDGITEAFF
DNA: TGTGCCAGCAGCGACCGGGACGGAATCACTGAAGCTTTCTTT

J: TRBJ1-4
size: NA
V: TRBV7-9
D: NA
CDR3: CASSLQGEKLFF
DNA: TGTGCCAGCAGCTTACAAGGGGAAAAACTGTTTTTT

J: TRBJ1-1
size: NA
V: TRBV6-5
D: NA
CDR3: CASSFRTGEAFF
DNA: TGTGCCAGCAGTTTCCGTACAGGCGAAGCTTTCTTT

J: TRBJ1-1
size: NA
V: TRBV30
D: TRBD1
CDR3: CAWTWGQGGAEAFF
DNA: TGTGCCTGGACCTGGGGACAGGGAGGGGCTGAAGCTTTCTTT

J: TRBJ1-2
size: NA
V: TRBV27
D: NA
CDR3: CASSLTRSGPNYGYTF
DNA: TGTGCCAGCAGTTTAACGCGGTCGGGGCCCAACTATGGCTACACCTTC

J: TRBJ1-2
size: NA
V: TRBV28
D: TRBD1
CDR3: CASRLQGTDGYTF
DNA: TGTGCCAGCCGTTTACAGGGGACGGATGGCTACACCTTC

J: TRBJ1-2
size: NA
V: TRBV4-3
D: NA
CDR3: CASSQGITGGYGYTF
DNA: TGCGCCAGCAGCCAAGGTATTACGGGTGGCTATGGCTACACCTTC

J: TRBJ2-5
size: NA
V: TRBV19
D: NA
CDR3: CASSIAAAYQETQYF
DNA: TGTGCCAGTAGTATAGCCGCAGCGTACCAAGAGACCCAGTACTTC

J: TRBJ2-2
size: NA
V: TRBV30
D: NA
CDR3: CAWKSGSNTGELFF
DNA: TGTGCCTGGAAGAGCGGCTCGAACACCGGGGAGCTGTTTTTT

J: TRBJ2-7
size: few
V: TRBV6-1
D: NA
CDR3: CASSEPGEVPYEQYF
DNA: TGTGCCAGCAGTGAACCGGGCGAGGTCCCCTACGAGCAGTACTTC

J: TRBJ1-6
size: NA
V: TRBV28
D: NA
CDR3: CASRPEGSSYNSPLHF
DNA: TGTGCCAGCAGACCGGAGGGGAGCTCCTATAATTCACCCCTCCACTTT

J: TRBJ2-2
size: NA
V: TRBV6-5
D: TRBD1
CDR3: CASRTGVVGELFF
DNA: TGTGCCAGCAGGACAGGGGTGGTCGGGGAGCTGTTTTTT

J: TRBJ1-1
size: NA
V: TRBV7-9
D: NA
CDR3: CASSSPQNTEAFF
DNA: TGTGCCAGCAGCTCCCCCCAGAACACTGAAGCTTTCTTT

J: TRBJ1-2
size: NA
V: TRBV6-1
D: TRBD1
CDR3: CASSEAPTGGGYGYTF
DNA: TGTGCCAGCAGTGAAGCCCCGACAGGGGGCGGCTATGGCTACACCTTC

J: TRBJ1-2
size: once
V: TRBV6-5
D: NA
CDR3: CASSLGPTNYGYTF
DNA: TGTGCCAGCAGTTTGGGACCTACGAACTATGGCTACACCTTC

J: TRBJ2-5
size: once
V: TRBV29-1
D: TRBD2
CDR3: CREAGETQYF
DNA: TGCCGGGAGGCCGGGGAGACCCAGTACTTC

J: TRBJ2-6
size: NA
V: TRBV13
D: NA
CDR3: CASSLREEEETAGANVLTF
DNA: TGTGCCAGCAGCTTGCGTGAGGAGGAGGAAACTGCTGGGGCCAACGTCCTGACTTTC

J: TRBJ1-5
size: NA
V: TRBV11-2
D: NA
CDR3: CASSQARGINQPQHF
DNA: TGTGCCAGCAGCCAGGCGAGGGGAATCAATCAGCCCCAGCATTTT

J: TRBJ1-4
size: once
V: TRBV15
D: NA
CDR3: CATSRDGDMVKKLFF
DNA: TGTGCCACCAGCAGAGATGGGGACATGGTGAAAAAACTGTTTTTT

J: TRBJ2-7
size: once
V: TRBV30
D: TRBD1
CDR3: CAWSPGQGVHEQYF
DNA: TGTGCCTGGAGTCCAGGACAGGGGGTACACGAGCAGTACTTC

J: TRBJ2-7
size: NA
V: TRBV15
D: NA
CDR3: CATSQGIEQYF
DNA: TGTGCCACCAGCCAAGGGATCGAGCAGTACTTC

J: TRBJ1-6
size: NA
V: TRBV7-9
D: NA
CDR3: CASSWGGEFSNSPLHF
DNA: TGTGCCAGCAGCTGGGGGGGGGAGTTTTCTAATTCACCCCTCCACTTT

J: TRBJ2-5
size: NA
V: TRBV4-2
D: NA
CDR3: CASSLAVYGTQYF
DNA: TGTGCCAGCAGCTTGGCGGTCTACGGGACCCAGTACTTC

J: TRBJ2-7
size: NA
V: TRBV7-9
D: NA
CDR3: CASSLEGVEQYF
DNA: TGTGCCAGCAGCTTAGAAGGGGTCGAGCAGTACTTC

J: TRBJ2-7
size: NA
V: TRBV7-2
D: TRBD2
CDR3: CASSLVGLAAYEQYF
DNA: TGTGCCAGCAGCTTAGTTGGACTAGCGGCCTACGAGCAGTACTTC

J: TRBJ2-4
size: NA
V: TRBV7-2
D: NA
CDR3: CASSLEGPNIQYF
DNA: TGTGCCAGCAGCTTAGAAGGGCCAAACATTCAGTACTTC

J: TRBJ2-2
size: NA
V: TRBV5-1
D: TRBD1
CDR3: CASSGTGQGATGELFF
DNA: TGCGCCAGCAGCGGGACGGGACAGGGGGCCACCGGGGAGCTGTTTTTT

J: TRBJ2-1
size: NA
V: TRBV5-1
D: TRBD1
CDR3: CASSPNTGGLPSGLNEQFF
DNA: TGCGCCAGCAGCCCAAATACAGGGGGATTGCCGTCTGGACTCAATGAGCAGTTCTTC

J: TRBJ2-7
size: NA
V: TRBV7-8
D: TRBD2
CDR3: CASSLEKVGLVHEQYF
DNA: TGTGCCAGCAGCTTAGAGAAGGTTGGACTAGTCCACGAGCAGTACTTC

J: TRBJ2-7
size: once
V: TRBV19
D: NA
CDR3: CASSRGIYEQYF
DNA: TGTGCCAGTAGTAGAGGGATCTACGAGCAGTACTTC

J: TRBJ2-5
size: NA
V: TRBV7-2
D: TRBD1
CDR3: CASRTGAQETQYF
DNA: TGTGCCAGCAGGACAGGGGCGCAAGAGACCCAGTACTTC

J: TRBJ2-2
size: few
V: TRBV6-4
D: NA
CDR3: CASSDSKDTGELFF
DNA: TGTGCCAGCAGTGACTCTAAGGACACCGGGGAGCTGTTTTTT

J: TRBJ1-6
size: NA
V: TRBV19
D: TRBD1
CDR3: CASSSQTGNSPLHF
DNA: TGTGCCAGTAGTTCTCAGACAGGGAATTCACCCCTCCACTTT

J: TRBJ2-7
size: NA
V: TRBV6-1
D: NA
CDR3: CASSEVGNPYEQYF
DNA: TGCGCCAGCAGTGAAGTTGGCAACCCCTACGAGCAGTACTTC

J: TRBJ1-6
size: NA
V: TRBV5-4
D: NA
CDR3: CASSLGGRTVKSSYNSPLHF
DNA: TGTGCCAGCAGCTTGGGGGGCAGGACAGTGAAAAGCTCCTATAATTCACCCCTCCACTTT

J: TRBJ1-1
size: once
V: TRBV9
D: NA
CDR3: CASSEMAEVNTEAFF
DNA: TGTGCCAGCAGCGAAATGGCTGAAGTGAACACTGAAGCTTTCTTT

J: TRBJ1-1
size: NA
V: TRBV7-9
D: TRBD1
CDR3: CASSPTGQGDEAFF
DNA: TGTGCCAGCAGCCCGACGGGACAGGGGGATGAAGCTTTCTTT

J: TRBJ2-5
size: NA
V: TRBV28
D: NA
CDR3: CASSFQGGGETQYF
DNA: TGTGCCAGCAGTTTTCAGGGGGGTGGGGAGACCCAGTACTTC

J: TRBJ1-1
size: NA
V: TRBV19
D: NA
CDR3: CASSIGVGTEAFF
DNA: TGTGCCAGTAGTATCGGGGTTGGCACTGAAGCTTTCTTT

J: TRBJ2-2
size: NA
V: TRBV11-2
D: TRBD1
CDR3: CASSSRGQGFGGELFF
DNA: TGTGCCAGCAGCTCACGGGGACAGGGGTTTGGCGGGGAGCTGTTTTTT

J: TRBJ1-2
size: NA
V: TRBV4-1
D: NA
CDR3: CASSQEPSRVQYGYTF
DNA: TGCGCCAGCAGCCAAGAACCATCCAGGGTACAGTATGGCTACACCTTC